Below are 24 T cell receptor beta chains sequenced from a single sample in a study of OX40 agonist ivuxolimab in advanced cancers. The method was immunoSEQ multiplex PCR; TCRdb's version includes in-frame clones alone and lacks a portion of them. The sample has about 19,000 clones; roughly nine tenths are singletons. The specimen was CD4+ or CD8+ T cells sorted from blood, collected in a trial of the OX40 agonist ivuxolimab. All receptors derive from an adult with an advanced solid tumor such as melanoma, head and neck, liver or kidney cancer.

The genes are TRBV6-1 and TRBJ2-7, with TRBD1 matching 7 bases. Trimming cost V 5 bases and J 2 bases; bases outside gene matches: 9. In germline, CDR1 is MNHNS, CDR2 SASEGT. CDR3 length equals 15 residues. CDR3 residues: CASSLGQVGTYEQYF. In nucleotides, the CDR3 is TGTGCCAGCAGTTTAGGACAGGTGGGAACCTACGAGCAGTACTTC.

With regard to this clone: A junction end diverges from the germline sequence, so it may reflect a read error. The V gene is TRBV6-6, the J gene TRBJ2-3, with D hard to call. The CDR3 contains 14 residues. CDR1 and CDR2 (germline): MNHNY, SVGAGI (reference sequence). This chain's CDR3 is CASSDSMSTDTQYF. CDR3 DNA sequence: TGTGCCAGCAGTGACTCTATGAGCACAGATACGCAGTATTTT.

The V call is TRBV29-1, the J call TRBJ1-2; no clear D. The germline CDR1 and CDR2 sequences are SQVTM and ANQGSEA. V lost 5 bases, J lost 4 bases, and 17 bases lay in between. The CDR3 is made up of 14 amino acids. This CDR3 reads CSVPVTEESYGYTF. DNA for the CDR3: TGCAGCGTTCCAGTAACAGAAGAATCCTATGGCTACACCTTC.

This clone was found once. The CDR3 DNA reads TGTGCCAGCAGTTTAAAGTCGAGCGTTAGTGAGCAGTTCTTC. Translation: CASSLKSSVSEQFF. The rearrangement joins TRBV27 to TRBJ2-1; D is unresolved. Germline CDR1 reads MNHEY; CDR2 reads SMNVEV (reference sequence). Trimming took 2 bases from V and 9 from J, leaving 14 bases between them. The CDR3 length is 14 residues.

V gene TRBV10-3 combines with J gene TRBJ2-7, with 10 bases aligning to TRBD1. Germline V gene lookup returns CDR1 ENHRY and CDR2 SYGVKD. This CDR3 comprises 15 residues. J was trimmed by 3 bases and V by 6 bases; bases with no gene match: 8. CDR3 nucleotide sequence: TGTGCCATCAGCCCCCGGACAGGGGGAAACTACGAGCAGTACTTC. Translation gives CAISPRTGGNYEQYF.

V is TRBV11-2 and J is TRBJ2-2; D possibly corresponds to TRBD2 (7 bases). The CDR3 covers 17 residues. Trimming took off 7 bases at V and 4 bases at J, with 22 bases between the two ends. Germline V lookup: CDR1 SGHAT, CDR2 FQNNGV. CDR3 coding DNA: TGTGCCAGCACTCTAGTAGGAGGGGGGGCCGGCACCGGGGAGCTGTTTTTT. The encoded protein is CASTLVGGGAGTGELFF.

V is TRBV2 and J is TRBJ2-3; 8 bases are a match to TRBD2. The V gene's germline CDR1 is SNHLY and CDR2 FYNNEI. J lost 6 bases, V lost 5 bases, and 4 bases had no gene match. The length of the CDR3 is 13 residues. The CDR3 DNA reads TGTGCCAGCAGTAGGGGGACTAGGGATACGCAGTATTTT. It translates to CASSRGTRDTQYF.

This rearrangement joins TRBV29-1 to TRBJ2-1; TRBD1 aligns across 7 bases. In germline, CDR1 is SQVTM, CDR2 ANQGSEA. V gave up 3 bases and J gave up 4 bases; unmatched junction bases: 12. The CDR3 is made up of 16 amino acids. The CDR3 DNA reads TGCAGCGTTGACCTTGTACCGGACAGGAGATACAATGAGCAGTTCTTC. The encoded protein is CSVDLVPDRRYNEQFF.

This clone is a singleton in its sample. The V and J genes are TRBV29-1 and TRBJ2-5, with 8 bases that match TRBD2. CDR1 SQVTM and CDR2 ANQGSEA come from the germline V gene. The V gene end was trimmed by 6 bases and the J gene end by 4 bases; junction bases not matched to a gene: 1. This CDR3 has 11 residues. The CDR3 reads CSVGLGETQYF. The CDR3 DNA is TGCAGCGTGGGACTAGGAGAGACCCAGTACTTC.

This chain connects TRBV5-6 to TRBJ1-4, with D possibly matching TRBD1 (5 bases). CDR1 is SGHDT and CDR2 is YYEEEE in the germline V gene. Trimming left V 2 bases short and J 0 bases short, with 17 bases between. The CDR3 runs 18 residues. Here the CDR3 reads CASSFRDVGLATNEKLFF. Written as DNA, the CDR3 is TGTGCCAGCAGCTTCCGGGACGTAGGACTTGCAACTAATGAAAAACTGTTTTTT.

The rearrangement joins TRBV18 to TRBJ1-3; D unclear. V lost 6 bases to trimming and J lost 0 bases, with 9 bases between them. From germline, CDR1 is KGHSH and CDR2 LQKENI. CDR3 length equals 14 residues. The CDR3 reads CASSPGSSGNTIYF. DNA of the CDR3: TGTGCCAGCTCTCCCGGGAGCTCTGGAAACACCATATATTTT.

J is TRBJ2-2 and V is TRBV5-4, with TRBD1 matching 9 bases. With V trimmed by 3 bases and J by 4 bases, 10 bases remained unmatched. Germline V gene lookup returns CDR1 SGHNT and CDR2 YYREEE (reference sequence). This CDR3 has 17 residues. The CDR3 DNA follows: TGTGCCAGCAGCTCTCTGGGCAAGACAGGGGGCACCGGGGAGCTGTTTTTT. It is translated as CASSSLGKTGGTGELFF.

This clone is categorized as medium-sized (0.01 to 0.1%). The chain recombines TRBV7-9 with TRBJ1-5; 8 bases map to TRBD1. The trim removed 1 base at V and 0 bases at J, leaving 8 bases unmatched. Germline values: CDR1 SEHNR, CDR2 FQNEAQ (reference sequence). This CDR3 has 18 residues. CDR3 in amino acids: CASSLVGQVPYSNQPQHF. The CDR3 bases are TGTGCCAGCAGCTTAGTGGGACAGGTCCCCTATAGCAATCAGCCCCAGCATTTT.

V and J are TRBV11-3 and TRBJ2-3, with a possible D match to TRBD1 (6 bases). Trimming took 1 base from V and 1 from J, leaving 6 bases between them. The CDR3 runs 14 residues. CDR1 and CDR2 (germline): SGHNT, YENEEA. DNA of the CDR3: TGTGCCAGCAGCTTAGGGACAGGCACAGATACGCAGTATTTT. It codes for CASSLGTGTDTQYF.

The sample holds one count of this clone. The CDR3 DNA follows: TGTGCCAGCAGCTTGGTGGGCGGGGGGGCGGAGACCCAGTACTTC. It specifies CASSLVGGGAETQYF. V gene TRBV5-4 combines with J gene TRBJ2-5; 9 positions agree with TRBD2. J lost 5 bases, V lost 0 bases, and 5 bases had no gene match. The CDR3 has 15 residues. From germline, CDR1 is SGHNT and CDR2 YYREEE (reference sequence).

The CDR3 reads CASRRALAGGETQYF. Written as DNA, the CDR3 is TGTGCCAGCAGACGCGCTCTAGCGGGAGGTGAGACCCAGTACTTC. The V call is TRBV6-5, the J call TRBJ2-5; 11 positions match TRBD2. The CDR3 has 15 residues. V shed 6 bases, J shed 5 bases, and the junction held 8 bases outside the gene matches. From germline, CDR1 is MNHEY and CDR2 SVGAGI.

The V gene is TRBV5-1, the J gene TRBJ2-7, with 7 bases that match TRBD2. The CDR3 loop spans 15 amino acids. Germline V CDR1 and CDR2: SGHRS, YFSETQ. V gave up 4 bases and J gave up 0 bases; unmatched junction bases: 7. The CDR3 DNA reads TGCGCCAGCAGCCGATCTAGCGGTAGCTCCTACGAGCAGTACTTC. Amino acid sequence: CASSRSSGSSYEQYF.

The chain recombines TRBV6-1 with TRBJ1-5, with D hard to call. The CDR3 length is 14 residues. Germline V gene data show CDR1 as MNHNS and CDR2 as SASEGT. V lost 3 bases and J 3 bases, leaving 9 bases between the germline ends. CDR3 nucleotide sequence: TGTGCCAGCAGTGATAGAGGGTACAATCAGCCCCAGCATTTT. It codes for CASSDRGYNQPQHF.

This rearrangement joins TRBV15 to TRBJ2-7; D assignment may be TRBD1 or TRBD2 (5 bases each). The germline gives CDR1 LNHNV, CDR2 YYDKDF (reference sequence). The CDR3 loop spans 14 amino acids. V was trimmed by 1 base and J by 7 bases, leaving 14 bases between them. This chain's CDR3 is CATSRAGPGREQYF. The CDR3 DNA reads TGTGCCACCAGCAGAGCGGGCCCGGGACGTGAGCAGTACTTC.

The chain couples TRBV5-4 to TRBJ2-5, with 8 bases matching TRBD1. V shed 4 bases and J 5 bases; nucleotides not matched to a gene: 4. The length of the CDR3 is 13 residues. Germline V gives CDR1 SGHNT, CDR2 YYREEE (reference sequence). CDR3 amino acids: CASSRDRSETQYF. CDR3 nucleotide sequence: TGTGCCAGCAGCAGGGACAGGAGCGAGACCCAGTACTTC. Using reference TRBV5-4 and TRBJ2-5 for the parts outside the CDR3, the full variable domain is ETGVTQSPTHLIKTRGQQVTLRCSSQSGHNTVSWYQQALGQGPQFIFQYYREEENGRGNFPPRFSGLQFPNYSSELNVNALELDDSALYLCASSRDRSETQYFGPGTRLLVL.

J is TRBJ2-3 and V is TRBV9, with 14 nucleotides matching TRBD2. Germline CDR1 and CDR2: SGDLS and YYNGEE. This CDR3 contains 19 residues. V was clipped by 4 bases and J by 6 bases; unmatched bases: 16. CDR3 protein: CASSTPGRLAGGPRDTQYF. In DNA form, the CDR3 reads TGTGCCAGCAGCACCCCGGGGAGACTAGCGGGGGGGCCGAGGGATACGCAGTATTTT.

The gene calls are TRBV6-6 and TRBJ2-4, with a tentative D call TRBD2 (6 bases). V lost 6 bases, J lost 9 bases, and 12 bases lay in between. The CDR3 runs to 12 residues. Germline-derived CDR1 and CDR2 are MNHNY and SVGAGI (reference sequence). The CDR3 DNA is TGTGCCAGCAGCATTCAGGGAGGCATTCAGTACTTC. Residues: CASSIQGGIQYF.

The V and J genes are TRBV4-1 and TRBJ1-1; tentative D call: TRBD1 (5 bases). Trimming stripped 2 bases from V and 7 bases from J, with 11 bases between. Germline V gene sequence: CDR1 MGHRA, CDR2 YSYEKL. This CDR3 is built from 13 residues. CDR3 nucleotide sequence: TGCGCCAGCAGCCAACAGGATGGGGGTGAAGCTTTCTTT. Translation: CASSQQDGGEAFF.

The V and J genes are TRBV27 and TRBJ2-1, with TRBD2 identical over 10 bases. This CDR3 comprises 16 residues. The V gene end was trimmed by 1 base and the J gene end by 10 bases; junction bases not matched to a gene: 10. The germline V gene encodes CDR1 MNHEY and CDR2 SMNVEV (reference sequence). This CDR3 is CASSLFSSGGPGEQFF. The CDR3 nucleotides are TGTGCCAGCAGTTTATTTTCTAGCGGGGGCCCTGGGGAGCAGTTCTTC.